This TCR beta chain was sequenced during a study of blood T cell repertoires in COVID-19. The germline gives CDR1 SGHAT, CDR2 FQNNGV. The CDR3 has 13 amino acids. V gave up 5 bases and J gave up 3 bases; unmatched junction bases: 3. This table comes from immunoSEQ multiplex PCR, and its TCRdb copy is limited to in-frame clones, with some not included. The sample records roughly 69,000 clones, about nine tenths being singletons. This TCR was recovered from a man aged 45-60 years with active COVID-19. Material for sequencing was peripheral blood. V is TRBV11-2 and J is TRBJ1-1, with TRBD1 identical over 7 bases. The CDR3 loop is CASSRDRDTEAFF. In DNA form, the CDR3 reads TGTGCCAGCAGCCGGGACAGAGACACTGAAGCTTTCTTT.